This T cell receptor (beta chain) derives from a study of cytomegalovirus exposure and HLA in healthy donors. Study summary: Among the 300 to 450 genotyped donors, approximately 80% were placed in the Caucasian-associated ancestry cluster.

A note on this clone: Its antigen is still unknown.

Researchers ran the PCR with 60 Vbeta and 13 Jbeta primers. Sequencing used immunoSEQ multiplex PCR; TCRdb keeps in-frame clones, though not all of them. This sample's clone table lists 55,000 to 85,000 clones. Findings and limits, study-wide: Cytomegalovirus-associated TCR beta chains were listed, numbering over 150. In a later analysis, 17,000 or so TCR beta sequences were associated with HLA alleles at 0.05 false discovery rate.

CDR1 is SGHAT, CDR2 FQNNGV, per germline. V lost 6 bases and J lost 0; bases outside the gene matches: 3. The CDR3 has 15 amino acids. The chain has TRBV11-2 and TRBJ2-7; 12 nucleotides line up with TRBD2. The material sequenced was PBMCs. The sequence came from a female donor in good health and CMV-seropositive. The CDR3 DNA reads TGTGCCAGCAGAGCGGGACTAGCGGGCTCCTACGAGCAGTACTTC. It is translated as CASRAGLAGSYEQYF.